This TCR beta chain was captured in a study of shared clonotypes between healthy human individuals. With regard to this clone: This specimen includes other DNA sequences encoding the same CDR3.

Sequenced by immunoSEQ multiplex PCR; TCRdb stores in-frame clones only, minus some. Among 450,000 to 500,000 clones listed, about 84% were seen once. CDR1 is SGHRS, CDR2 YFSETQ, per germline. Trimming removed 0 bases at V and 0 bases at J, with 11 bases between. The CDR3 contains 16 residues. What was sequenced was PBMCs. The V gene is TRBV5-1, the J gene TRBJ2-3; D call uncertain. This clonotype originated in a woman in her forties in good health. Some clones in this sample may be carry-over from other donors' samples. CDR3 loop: CASSLALSASTDTQYF. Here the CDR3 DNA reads TGCGCCAGCAGCTTGGCCTTGAGTGCTAGCACAGATACGCAGTATTTT.